This T cell receptor (beta chain) was found in a study of T cells in Graves' hyperthyroidism and ophthalmopathy. This clonotype came up many times. The target antigen is unknown. The study collected blood at first hyperthyroidism diagnosis, before any ophthalmopathy symptoms arose. It was 8 to 10 ml of fresh peripheral blood that supplied the PBMCs. Amplification of TCR beta CDR3 regions used RNA as the template. Initially, a first-round RT-PCR of the TCR CDR3 employed the HTBI primer set. Via MiXCR, TCRdb re-called the multiplex PCR reads, giving one row per CDR3 protein. The sample has a few hundred thousand distinct CDR3 sequences, roughly 15% seen once. Whole-study results and caveats: Ophthalmopathy cases were set apart from stable hyperthyroidism by a 13 V-J model.

The source is a woman in her thirties or forties with Graves' hyperthyroidism that later progressed to Graves' ophthalmopathy. Sequenced sample: blood.

The CDR3: CSAGGTGGSYEQYF. CDR3 nucleotides: TGCAGTGCTGGAGGGACAGGGGGTTCCTACGAGCAGTACTTC. The V and J genes are TRBV20-1 and TRBJ2-7, with TRBD1 matching over 11 bases. The CDR3 totals 14 residues. V shed 5 bases, J shed 1 base, and the junction held 4 bases outside the gene matches. Germline lookup yields CDR1 DFQATT and CDR2 SNEGSKA (reference sequence).